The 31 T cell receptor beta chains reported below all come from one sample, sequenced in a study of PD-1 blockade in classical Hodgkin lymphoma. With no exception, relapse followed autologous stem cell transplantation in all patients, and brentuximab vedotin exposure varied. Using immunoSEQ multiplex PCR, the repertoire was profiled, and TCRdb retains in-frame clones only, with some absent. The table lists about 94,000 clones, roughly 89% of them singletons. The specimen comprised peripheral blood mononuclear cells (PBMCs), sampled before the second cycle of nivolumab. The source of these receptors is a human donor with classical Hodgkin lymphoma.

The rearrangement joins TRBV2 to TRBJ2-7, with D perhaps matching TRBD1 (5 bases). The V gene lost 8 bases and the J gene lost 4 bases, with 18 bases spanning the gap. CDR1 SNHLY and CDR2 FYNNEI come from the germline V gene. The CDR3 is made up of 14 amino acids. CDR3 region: CASLTLDTYYEQYF. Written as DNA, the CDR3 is TGTGCCAGCCTGACACTGGACACTTATTACGAGCAGTACTTC.

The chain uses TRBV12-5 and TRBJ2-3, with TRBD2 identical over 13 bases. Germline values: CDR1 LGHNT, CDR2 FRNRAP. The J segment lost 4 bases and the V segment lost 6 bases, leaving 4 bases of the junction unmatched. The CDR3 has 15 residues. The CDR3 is CASGPGTSGADTQYF. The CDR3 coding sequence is TGTGCTAGTGGCCCTGGGACTAGCGGGGCAGATACGCAGTATTTT.

The CDR3: CASSNQGQGSEQYF. CDR3 in DNA: TGTGCCAGCAGCAACCAGGGACAGGGTTCCGAGCAGTACTTC. This chain links TRBV6-1 with TRBJ2-7; 9 bases line up with TRBD1. Germline CDR1 is MNHNS and CDR2 is SASEGT. The CDR3 length is 14 residues. Losses at the gene ends were 6 bases for V and 6 bases for J; bases not matched to a gene: 9.

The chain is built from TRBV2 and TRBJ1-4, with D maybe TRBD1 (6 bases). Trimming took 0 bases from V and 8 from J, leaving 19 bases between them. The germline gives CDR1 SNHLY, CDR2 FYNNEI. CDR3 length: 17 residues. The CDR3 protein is CASSEAGAASRSEKLFF. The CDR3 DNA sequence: TGTGCCAGCAGTGAAGCGGGGGCGGCGAGTCGGAGCGAAAAACTGTTTTTT.

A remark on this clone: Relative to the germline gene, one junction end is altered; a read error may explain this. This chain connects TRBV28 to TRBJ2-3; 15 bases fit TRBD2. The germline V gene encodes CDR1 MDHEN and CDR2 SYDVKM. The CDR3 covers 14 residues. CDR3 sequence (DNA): TGTGCCAGTACCGGGACTAGCGGGGGGAGGAGTCGGAATTTT. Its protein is CASTGTSGGRSRNF. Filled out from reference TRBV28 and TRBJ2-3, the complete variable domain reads DVKVTQSSRYLVKRTGEKVFLECVQDMDHENMFWYRQDPGLGLRLIYFSYDVKMKEKGDIPEGYSVSREKKERFSLILESASTNQTSMYLCASTGTSGGRSRNFGPGTRLTVL.

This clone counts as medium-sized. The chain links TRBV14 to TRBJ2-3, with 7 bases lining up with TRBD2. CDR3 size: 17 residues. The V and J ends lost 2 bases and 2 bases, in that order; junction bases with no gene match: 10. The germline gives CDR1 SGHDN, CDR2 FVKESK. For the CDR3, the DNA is TGTGCCAGCAGCCAAATTCTTAGCGGGCTCAACACAGATACGCAGTATTTT. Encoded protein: CASSQILSGLNTDTQYF.

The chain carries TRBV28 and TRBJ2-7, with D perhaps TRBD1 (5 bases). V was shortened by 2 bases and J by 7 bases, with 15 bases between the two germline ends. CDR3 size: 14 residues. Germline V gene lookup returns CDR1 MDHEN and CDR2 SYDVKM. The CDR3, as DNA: TGTGCCAGCAGTTTACCGGGCAGGGTGAGAGAGCAGTACTTC. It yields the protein CASSLPGRVREQYF.

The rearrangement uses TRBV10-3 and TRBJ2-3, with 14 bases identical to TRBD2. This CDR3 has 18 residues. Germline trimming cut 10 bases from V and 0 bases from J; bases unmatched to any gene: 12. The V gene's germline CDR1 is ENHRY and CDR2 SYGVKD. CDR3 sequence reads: CATQPGLAGDPSTDTQYF. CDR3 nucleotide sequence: TGTGCCACCCAACCGGGACTAGCGGGAGACCCTAGCACAGATACGCAGTATTTT.

CDR3 loop: CASSLMQNTEAFF. The DNA for the CDR3 is TGTGCCAGCAGCTTAATGCAGAACACTGAAGCTTTCTTT. V gene TRBV7-3 combines with J gene TRBJ1-1, with D uncertain. Germline V lookup: CDR1 SGHTA, CDR2 FQGTGA. The CDR3 sequence is 13 residues long. The ends were cut back, 1 base at V and 1 base at J, with 4 bases in the middle.

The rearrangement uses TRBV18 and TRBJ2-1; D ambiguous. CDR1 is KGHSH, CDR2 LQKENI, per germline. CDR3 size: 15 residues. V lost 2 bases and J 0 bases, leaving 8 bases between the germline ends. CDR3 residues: CASSPKGFSYNEQFF. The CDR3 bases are TGTGCCAGCTCACCAAAAGGGTTCTCCTACAATGAGCAGTTCTTC.

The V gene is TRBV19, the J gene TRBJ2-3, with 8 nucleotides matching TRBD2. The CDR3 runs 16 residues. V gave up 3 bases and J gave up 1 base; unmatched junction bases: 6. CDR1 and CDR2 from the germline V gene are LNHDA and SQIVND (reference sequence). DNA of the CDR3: TGTGCCAGTAGTATCCCGAGCGGGAGAGGCACAGATACGCAGTATTTT. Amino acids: CASSIPSGRGTDTQYF. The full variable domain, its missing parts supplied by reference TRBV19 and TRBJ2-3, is DGGITQSPKYLFRKEGQNVTLSCEQNLNHDAMYWYRQDPGQGLRLIYYSQIVNDFQKGDIAEGYSVSREKKESFPLTVTSAQKNPTAFYLCASSIPSGRGTDTQYFGPGTRLTVL.

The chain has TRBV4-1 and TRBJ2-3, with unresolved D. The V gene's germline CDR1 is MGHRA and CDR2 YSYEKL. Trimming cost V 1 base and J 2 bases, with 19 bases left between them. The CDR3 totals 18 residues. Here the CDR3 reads CASSQGVQEALYTDTQYF. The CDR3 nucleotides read TGCGCCAGCAGCCAAGGGGTTCAAGAGGCCCTTTACACAGATACGCAGTATTTT.

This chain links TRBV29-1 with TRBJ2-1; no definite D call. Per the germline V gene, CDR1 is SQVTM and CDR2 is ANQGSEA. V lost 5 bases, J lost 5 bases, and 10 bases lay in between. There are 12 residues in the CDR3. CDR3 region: CSVTGAHNEQFF. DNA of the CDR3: TGCAGCGTTACCGGCGCACACAATGAGCAGTTCTTC.

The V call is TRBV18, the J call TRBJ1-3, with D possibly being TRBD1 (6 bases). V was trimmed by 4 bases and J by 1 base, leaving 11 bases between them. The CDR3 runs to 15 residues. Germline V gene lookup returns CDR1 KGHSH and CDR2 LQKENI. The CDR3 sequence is CASSLTGTSGNTIYF. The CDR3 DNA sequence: TGTGCCAGCTCACTAACAGGGACGTCTGGAAACACCATATATTTT. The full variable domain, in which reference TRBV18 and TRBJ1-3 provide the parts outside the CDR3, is NAGVMQNPRHLVRRRGQEARLRCSPMKGHSHVYWYRQLPEEGLKFMVYLQKENIIDESGMPKERFSAEFPKEGPSILRIQQVVRGDSAAYFCASSLTGTSGNTIYFGEGSWLTVV.

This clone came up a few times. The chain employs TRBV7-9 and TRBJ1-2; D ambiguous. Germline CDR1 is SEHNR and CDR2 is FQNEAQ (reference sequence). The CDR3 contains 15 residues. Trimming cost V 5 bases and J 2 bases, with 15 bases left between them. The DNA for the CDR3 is TGTGCCAGCAGCCCCTTGGGAGCAGCGAACTATGGCTACACCTTC. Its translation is CASSPLGAANYGYTF.

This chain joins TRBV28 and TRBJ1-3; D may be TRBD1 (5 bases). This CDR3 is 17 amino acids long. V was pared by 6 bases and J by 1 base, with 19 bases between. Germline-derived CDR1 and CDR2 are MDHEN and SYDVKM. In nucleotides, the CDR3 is TGTGCCAGCAGATCACCCAAGGTTGGACAATCTGGAAACACCATATATTTT. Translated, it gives CASRSPKVGQSGNTIYF.

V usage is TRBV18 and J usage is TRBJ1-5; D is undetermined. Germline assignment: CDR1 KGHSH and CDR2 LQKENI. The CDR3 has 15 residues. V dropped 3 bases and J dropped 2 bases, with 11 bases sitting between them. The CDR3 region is CASSPAGLGNQPQHF. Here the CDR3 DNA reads TGTGCCAGCTCACCCGCCGGCCTCGGCAATCAGCCCCAGCATTTT.

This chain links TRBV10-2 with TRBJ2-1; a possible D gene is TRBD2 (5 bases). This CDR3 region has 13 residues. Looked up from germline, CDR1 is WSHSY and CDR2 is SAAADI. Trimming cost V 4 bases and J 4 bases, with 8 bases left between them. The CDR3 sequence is CASSARTYNEQFF. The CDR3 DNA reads TGCGCCAGCAGTGCCCGGACTTACAATGAGCAGTTCTTC.

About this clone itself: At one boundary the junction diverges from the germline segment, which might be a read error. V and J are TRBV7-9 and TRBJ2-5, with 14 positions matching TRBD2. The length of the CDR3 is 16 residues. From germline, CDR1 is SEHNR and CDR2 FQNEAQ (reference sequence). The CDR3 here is CASSYFSGLAGEPQYF. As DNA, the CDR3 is TGTGCCAGCAGCTACTTCTCGGGACTAGCGGGAGAGCCCCAGTACTTC.

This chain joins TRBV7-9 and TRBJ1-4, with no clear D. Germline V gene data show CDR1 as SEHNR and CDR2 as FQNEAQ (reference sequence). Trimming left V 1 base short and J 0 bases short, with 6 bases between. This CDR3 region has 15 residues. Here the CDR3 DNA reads TGTGCCAGCAGCTTAGACGGTACAACTAATGAAAAACTGTTTTTT. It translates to CASSLDGTTNEKLFF.

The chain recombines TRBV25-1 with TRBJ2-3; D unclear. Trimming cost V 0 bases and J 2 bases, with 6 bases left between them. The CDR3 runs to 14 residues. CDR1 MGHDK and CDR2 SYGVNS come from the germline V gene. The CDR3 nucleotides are TGTGCCAGCAGTGAATATTGGGCCACAGATACGCAGTATTTT. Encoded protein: CASSEYWATDTQYF.

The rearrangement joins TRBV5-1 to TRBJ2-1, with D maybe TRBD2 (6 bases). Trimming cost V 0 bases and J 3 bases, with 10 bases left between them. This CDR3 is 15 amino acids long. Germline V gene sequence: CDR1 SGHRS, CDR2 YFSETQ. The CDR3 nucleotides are TGCGCCAGCAGCTTGGGACTAGTAGGCTACAATGAGCAGTTCTTC. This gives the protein CASSLGLVGYNEQFF.

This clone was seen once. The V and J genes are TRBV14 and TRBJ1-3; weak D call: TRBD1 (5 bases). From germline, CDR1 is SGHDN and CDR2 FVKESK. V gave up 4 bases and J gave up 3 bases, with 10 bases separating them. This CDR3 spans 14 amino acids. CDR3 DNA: TGTGCCAGCAGCCGCCCAGGGCTTGGAAACACCATATATTTT. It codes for CASSRPGLGNTIYF.

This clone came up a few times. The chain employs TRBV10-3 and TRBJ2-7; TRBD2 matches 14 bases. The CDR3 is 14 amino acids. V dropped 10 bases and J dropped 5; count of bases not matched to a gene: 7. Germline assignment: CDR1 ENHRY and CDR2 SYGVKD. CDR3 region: CATGGLAGGHEQYF. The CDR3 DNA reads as TGTGCCACCGGAGGACTAGCGGGGGGTCACGAGCAGTACTTC.

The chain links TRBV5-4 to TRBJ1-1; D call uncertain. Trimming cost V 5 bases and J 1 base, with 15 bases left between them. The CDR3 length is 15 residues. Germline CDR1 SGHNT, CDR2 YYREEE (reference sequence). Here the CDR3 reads CASSEFTGKNTEAFF. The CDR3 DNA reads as TGTGCCAGCAGTGAATTTACGGGGAAGAACACTGAAGCTTTCTTT.

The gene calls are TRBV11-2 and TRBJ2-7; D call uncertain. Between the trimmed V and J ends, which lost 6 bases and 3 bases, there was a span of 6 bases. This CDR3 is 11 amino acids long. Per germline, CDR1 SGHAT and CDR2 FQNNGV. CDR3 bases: TGTGCCAGCAGTCGAGTCTACGAGCAGTACTTC. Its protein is CASSRVYEQYF.

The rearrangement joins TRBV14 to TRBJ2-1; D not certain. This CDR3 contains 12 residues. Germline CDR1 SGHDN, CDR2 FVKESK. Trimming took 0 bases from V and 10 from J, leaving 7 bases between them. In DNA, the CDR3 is TGTGCCAGCAGCCAAGACCGGCCAGAGCAGTTCTTC. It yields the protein CASSQDRPEQFF.

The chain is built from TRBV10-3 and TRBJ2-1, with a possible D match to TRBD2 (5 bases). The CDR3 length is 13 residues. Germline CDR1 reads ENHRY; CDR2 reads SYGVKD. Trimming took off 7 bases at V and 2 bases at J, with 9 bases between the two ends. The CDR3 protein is CAITDGAYNEQFF. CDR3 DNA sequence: TGTGCCATCACTGACGGGGCCTACAATGAGCAGTTCTTC.

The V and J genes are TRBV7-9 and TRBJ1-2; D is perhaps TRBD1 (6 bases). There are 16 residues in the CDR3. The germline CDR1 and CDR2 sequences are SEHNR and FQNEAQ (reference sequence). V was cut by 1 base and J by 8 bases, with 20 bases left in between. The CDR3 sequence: CASSLGVRQGRFGYTF. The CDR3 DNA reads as TGTGCCAGCAGCTTAGGTGTCAGGCAGGGGCGATTCGGCTACACCTTC.

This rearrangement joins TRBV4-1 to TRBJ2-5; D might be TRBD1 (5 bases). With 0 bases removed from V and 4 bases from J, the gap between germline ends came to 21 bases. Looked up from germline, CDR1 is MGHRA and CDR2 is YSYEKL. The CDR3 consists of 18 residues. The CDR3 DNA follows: TGCGCCAGCAGCCAAGATCTCTTTGCAGGGCTCGGAACAGAGACCCAGTACTTC. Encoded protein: CASSQDLFAGLGTETQYF.

The CDR3 region has the DNA TGTGCCATCAGTGACGACTCCTACGAGCAGTACTTC. Amino acid sequence: CAISDDSYEQYF. This sequence joins TRBV10-3 and TRBJ2-7; the D is unclear. Germline V CDR1 and CDR2: ENHRY, SYGVKD. The CDR3 is 12 residues long. V was trimmed by 3 bases and J by 0 bases, leaving 3 bases between them.